This T cell receptor beta chain is drawn from a study of blood T cell repertoires in COVID-19. Overall study context: Samples of COVID-19 (acute and convalescent) were obtained from the United States, Italy and Spain.

The Seattle patients, enrolled during active infection, were followed longitudinally. In the authors' methods: Estimates of nucleated cell counts were drawn from the amplification of reference gene primers. Libraries were prepared by immunoSEQ multiplex PCR; TCRdb keeps only in-frame clonotypes and omits some of them. D and trimming come from the DNA, and the V and J calls and clone size come from that table. The table includes about 190,000 clones, more than 75% detected once. Looked up from germline, CDR1 is MNHEY and CDR2 is SVGEGT. V gave up 4 bases and J gave up 7 bases; unmatched junction bases: 6. CDR3 length equals 14 residues.

This rearrangement joins TRBV6-2 or TRBV6-3 to TRBJ2-2; 7 nucleotides agree with TRBD2. The receptor's source is an older woman with COVID-19, enrolled during active disease. Sequenced sample: peripheral blood. CDR3 protein: CASSWAGVSGELFF. The CDR3 region has the DNA TGTGCCAGCAGTTGGGCGGGAGTTAGCGGGGAGCTGTTTTTT.